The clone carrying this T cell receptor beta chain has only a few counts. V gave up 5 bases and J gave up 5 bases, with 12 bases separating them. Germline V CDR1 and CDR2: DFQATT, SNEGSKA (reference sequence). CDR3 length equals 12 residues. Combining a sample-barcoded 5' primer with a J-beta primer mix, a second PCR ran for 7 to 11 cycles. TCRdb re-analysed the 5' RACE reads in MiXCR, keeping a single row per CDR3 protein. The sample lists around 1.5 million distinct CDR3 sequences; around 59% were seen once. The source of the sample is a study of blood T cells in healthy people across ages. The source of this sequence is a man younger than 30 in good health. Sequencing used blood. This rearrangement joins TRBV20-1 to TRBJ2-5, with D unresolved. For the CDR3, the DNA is TGCAGTGCTCCGACCTCTGCCGAGACCCAGTACTTC. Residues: CSAPTSAETQYF.